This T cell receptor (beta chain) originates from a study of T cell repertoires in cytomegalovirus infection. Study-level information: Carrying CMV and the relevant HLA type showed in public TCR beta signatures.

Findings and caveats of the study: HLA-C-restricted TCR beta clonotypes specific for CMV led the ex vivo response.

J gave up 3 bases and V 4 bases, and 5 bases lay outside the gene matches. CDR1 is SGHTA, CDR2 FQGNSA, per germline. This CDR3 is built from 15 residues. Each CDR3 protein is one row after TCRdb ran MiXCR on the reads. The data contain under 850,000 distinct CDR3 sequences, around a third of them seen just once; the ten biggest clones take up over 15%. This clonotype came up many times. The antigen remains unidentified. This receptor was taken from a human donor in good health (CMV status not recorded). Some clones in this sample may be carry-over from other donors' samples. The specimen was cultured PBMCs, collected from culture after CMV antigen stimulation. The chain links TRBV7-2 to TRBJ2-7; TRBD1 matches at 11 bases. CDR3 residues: CASSSSGTGGYEQYF. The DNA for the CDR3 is TGTGCCAGCAGCTCCTCCGGGACAGGGGGCTACGAGCAGTACTTC. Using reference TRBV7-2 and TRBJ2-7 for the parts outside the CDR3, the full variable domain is GAGVSQSPSNKVTEKGKDVELRCDPISGHTALYWYRQSLGQGLEFLIYFQGNSAPDKSGLPSDRFSAERTGGSVSTLTIQRTQQEDSAVYLCASSSSGTGGYEQYFGPGTRLTVT.